This T cell receptor beta chain is drawn from a study of cytomegalovirus exposure and HLA in healthy donors. Study-wide results and caveats: Earlier analysis looked at TCR beta V segments, and most were productive about 87% or about 30% of the time. Most TCR sequences showed up rarely, but some public TCRs showed up in many donors.

Primers for the PCR totalled 60 Vbeta and 13 Jbeta. In the authors' workflow: Later reanalysis found around 80 million unique TCR beta chains, some 10 million of them shared. The data were produced by immunoSEQ multiplex PCR, yet TCRdb's version contains in-frame clones alone and is incomplete. The V and J calls and clone size are taken from that table; D and trimming were inferred from the DNA. There are fewer than 200,000 clones in the sample; approximately 80% occur only once, and 13% to 15% lies in the top ten. This CDR3 is 15 amino acids long. The germline CDR1 and CDR2 sequences are MNHEY and SVGAGI. Regarding donors, all were healthy bone marrow donors. Points on this clone: Antigen unknown.

This clonotype was obtained from a woman aged 25 to 39 in good health and CMV-seropositive. The material sequenced was PBMCs. The chain carries TRBV6-5 and TRBJ2-5, with D possibly matching TRBD2 (5 bases). The J call may be faulty, since TRBJ2-7 better matches the DNA end. CDR3: CASRRGLPHEDEQYF. CDR3 sequence (DNA): TGTGCCAGCAGAAGAGGACTGCCGCATGAAGACGAGCAGTACTTC.